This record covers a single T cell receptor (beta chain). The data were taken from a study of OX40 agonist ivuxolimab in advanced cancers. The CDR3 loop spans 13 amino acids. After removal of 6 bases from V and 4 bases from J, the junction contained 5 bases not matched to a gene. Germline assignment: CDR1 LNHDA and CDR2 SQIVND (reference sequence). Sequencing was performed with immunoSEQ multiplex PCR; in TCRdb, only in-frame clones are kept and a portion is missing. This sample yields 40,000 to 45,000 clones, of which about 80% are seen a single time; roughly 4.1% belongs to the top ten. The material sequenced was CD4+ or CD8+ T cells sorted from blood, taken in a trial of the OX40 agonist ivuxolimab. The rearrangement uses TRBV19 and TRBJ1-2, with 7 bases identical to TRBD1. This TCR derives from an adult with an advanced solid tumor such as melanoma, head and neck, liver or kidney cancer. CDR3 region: CASSGQASYGYTF. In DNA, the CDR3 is TGTGCCAGTAGCGGACAGGCTAGCTATGGCTACACCTTC.